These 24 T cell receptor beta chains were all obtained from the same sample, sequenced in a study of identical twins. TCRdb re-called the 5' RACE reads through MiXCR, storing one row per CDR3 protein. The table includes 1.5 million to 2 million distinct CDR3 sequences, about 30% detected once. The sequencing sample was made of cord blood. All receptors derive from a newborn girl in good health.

CDR3 sequence (DNA): TGTGCCACCAGCAGAGATAACAGGAATTCACCCCTCCACTTT. Translation: CATSRDNRNSPLHF. This chain connects TRBV15 to TRBJ1-6, with D possibly being TRBD1 (5 bases). The CDR3 loop spans 14 amino acids. Trimming took off 0 bases at V and 7 bases at J, with 7 bases between the two ends. Germline V gene data show CDR1 as LNHNV and CDR2 as YYDKDF (reference sequence).

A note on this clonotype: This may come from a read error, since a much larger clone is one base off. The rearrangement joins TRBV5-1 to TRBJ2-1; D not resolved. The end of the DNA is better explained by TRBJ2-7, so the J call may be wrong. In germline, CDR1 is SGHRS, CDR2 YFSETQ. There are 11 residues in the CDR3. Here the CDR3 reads CASSHDNEQYF. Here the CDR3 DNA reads TGCGCCAGCAGCCATGACAATGAGCAGTACTTC.

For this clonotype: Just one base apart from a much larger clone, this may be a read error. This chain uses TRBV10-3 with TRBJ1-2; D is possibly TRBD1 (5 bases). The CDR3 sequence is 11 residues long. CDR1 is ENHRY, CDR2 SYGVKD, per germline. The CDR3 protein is CAVSDGAGYTF. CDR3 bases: TGTGCCGTCAGTGACGGGGCGGGCTACACCTTC.

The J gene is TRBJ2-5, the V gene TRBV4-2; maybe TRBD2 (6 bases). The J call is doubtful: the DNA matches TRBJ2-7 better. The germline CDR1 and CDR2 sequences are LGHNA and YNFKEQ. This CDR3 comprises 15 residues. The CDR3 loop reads CASSQDGGLPYEQYF. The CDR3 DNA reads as TGTGCCAGCAGCCAAGATGGGGGACTCCCATACGAGCAGTACTTC.

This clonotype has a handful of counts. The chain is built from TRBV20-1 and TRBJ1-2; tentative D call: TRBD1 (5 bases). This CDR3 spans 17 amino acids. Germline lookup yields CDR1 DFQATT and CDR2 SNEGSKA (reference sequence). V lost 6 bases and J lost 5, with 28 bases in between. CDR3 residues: CSAPWRGKFQARYGYTF. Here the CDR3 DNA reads TGCAGTGCCCCTTGGCGGGGGAAATTCCAGGCTCGGTATGGCTACACCTTC.

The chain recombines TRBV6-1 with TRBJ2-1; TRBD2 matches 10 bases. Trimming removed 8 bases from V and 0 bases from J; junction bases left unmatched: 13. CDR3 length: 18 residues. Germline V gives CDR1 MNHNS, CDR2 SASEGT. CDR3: CASPPLIKRGGSYNEQFF. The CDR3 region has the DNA TGTGCCAGCCCTCCACTCATTAAGCGGGGGGGCTCCTACAATGAGCAGTTCTTC.

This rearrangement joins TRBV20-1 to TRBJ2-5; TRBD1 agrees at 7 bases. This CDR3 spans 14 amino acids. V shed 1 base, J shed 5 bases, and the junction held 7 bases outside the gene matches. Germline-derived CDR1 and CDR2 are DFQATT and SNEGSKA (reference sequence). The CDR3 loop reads CSARGDRELETQYF. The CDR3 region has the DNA TGCAGTGCTAGAGGCGACAGGGAATTGGAGACCCAGTACTTC.

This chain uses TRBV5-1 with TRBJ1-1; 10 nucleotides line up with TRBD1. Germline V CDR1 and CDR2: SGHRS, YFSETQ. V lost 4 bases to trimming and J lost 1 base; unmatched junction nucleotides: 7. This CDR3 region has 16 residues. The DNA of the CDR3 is TGCGCCAGCAGCCCCGGACAGGGGGGATCGAACACTGAAGCTTTCTTT. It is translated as CASSPGQGGSNTEAFF.

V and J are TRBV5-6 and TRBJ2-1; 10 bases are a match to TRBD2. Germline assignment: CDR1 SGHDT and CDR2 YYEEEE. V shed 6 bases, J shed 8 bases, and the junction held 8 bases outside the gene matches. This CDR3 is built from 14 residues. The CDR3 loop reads CASTKAGGPHEQFF. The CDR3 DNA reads TGTGCCAGCACCAAAGCGGGAGGGCCCCATGAGCAGTTCTTC.

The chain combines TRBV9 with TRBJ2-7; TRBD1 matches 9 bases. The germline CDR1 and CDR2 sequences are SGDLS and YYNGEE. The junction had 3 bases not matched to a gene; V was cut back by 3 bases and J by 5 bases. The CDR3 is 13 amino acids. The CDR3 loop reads CASSDGTGNEQYF. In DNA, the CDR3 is TGTGCCAGCAGCGACGGGACAGGGAACGAGCAGTACTTC.

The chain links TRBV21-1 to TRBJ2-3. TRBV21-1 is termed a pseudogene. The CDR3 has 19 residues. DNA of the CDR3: TGTGCCAGCAGCAAAGAGTCGGGTATAGCAAGGCCGGGCACAGATACGCAGTATTTT. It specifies CASSKESGIARPGTDTQYF.

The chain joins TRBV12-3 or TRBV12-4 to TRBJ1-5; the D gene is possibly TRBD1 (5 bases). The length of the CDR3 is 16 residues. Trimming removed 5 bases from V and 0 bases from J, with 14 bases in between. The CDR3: CASSPRQTPSNQPQHF. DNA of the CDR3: TGTGCCAGCAGTCCCAGACAGACTCCTAGCAATCAGCCCCAGCATTTT.

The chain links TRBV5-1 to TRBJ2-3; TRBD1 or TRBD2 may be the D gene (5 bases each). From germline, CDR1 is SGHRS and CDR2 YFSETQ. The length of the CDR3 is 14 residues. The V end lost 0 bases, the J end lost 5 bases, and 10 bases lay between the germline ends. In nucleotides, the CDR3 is TGCGCCAGCAGCTTGGCCGGGACCGAAGATACGCAGTATTTT. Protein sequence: CASSLAGTEDTQYF.

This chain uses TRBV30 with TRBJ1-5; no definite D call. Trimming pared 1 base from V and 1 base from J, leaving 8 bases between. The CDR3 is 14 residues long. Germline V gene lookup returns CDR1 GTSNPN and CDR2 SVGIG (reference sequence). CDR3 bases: TGTGCCTGGAGTGCGGGAAGGAGCAATCAGCCCCAGCATTTT. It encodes CAWSAGRSNQPQHF. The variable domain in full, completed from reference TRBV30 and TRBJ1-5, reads SQTIHQWPATLVQPVGSPLSLECTVEGTSNPNLYWYRQAAGRGLQLLFYSVGIGQISSEVPQNLSASRPQDRQFILSSKKLLLSDSGFYLCAWSAGRSNQPQHFGDGTRLSIL.

CDR3 sequence (DNA): TGTGCCAGCAGCTCCTATATAGGGTCCTATAATTCACCCCTCCACTTT. Amino acid sequence: CASSSYIGSYNSPLHF. The chain couples TRBV7-2 to TRBJ1-6; D is ambiguous. Per germline, CDR1 SGHTA and CDR2 FQGNSA. The CDR3 consists of 16 residues. Trimming took off 4 bases at V and 1 base at J, with 11 bases between the two ends.

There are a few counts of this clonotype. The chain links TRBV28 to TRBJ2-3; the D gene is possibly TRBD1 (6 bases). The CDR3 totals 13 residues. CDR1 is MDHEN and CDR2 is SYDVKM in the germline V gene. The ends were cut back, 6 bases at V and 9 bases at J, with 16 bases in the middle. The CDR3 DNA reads TGTGCCAGCAGACCCGGACAGCCGAACACGCAGTATTTT. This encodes CASRPGQPNTQYF.

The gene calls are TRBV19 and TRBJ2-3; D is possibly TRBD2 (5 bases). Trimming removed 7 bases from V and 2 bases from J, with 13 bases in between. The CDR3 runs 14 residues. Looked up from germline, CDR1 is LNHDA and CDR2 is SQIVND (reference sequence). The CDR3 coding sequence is TGTGCCAGTACCCAAAGCGGTAACACAGATACGCAGTATTTT. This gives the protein CASTQSGNTDTQYF.

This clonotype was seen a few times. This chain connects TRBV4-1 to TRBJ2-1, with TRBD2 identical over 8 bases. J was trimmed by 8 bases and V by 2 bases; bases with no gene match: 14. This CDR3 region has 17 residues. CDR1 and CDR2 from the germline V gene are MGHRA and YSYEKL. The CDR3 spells CASSQTQLRGAADEQFF. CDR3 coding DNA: TGCGCCAGCAGCCAAACCCAATTGCGGGGGGCCGCGGATGAGCAGTTCTTC.

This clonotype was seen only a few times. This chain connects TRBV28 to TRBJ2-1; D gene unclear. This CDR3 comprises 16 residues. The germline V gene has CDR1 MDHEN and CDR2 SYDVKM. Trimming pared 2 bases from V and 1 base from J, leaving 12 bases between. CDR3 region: CASSLVSPGSYNEQFF. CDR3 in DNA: TGTGCCAGCAGTTTAGTTAGCCCTGGGTCCTACAATGAGCAGTTCTTC.

The CDR3 DNA follows: TGCAGCGTTGAAGACGAAGAGAAGCCTTACAATGAGCAGTACTTC. Translation gives CSVEDEEKPYNEQYF. The rearrangement links TRBV29-1 to TRBJ2-1; D gene ambiguous. The J call is uncertain, as TRBJ2-7 better fits the DNA end. This CDR3 is 15 amino acids long. CDR1 is SQVTM and CDR2 is ANQGSEA in the germline V gene.

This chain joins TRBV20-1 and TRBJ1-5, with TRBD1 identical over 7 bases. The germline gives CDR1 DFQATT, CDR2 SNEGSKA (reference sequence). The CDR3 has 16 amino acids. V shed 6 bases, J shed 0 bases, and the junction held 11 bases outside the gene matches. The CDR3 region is CSADRAGLYSNQPQHF. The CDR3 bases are TGCAGTGCCGACAGGGCGGGACTTTATAGCAATCAGCCCCAGCATTTT.

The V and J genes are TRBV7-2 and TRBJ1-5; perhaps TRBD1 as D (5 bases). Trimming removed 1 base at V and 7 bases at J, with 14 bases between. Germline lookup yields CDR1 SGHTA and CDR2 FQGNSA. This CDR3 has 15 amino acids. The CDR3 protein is CASSLVGQGKQPQHF. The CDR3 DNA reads TGTGCCAGCAGCTTAGTAGGGCAGGGAAAACAGCCCCAGCATTTT.

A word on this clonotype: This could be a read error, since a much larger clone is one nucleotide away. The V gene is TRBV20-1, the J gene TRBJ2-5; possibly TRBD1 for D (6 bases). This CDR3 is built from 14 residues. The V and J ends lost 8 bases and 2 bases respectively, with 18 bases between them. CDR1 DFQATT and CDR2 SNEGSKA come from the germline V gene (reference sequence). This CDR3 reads CSTVRGQIQETQYF. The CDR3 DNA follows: TGCAGTACTGTAAGGGGACAAATTCAAGAGACCCAGTACTTC.

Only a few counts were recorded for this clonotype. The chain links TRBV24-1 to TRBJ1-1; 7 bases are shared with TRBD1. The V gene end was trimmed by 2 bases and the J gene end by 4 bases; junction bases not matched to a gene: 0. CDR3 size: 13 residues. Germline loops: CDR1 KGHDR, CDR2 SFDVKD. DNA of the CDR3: TGTGCCACCAGTGATTGGACAGGCACTGAAGCTTTCTTT. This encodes CATSDWTGTEAFF.